The 26 T cell receptor beta chains below were found in one sample sequenced in a study of blood T cell repertoires in COVID-19. Sequenced by immunoSEQ multiplex PCR; TCRdb stores in-frame clones only, minus some. The sample consists of 150,000 to 200,000 clones, 87% of them appearing once. The sample taken for sequencing was peripheral blood. These receptors originate from a human donor in a cohort sampled during active COVID-19.

The V gene is TRBV2, the J gene TRBJ2-3, with 10 bases matching TRBD2. Trimming at V came to 6 bases and at J to 4 bases, leaving 13 bases not matched to a gene. This CDR3 contains 17 residues. Germline CDR1 and CDR2: SNHLY and FYNNEI. DNA of the CDR3: TGTGCCAGCAGACCAAGGACTAGCGGAGGCGAGGCAGATACGCAGTATTTT. Its protein is CASRPRTSGGEADTQYF.

The chain employs TRBV2 and TRBJ2-5, with 14 nucleotides matching TRBD2. This CDR3 has 16 amino acids. Germline V CDR1 and CDR2: SNHLY, FYNNEI. Germline trimming cut 4 bases from V and 7 bases from J; bases unmatched to any gene: 8. CDR3 sequence (DNA): TGTGCCAGCAGTGTGGGGACTAGCGGGAGTTGGGGGACCCAGTACTTC. This sequence encodes CASSVGTSGSWGTQYF.

V is TRBV6-5 and J is TRBJ2-5, with 9 nucleotides matching TRBD1. The length of the CDR3 is 14 residues. CDR1 is MNHEY, CDR2 SVGAGI, per germline. Trimming removed 2 bases from V and 6 bases from J; junction bases left unmatched: 4. The CDR3 coding sequence is TGTGCCAGCAGTTACGGGACAGGGTTTCAGACCCAGTACTTC. Amino acids: CASSYGTGFQTQYF.

This clone was counted only a few times. CDR3 sequence: CAWTGTKLYEQYF. The CDR3 nucleotides are TGTGCCTGGACCGGGACTAAGCTCTACGAGCAGTACTTC. The rearrangement links TRBV30 to TRBJ2-7, with 7 positions matching TRBD2. The CDR3 sequence is 13 residues long. The ends lost 4 bases at V and 3 bases at J; junction bases unmatched: 6. CDR1 and CDR2 from the germline V gene are GTSNPN and SVGIG (reference sequence).

This chain connects TRBV28 to TRBJ2-2, with 8 bases identical to TRBD2. Germline trimming cut 4 bases from V and 4 bases from J; bases unmatched to any gene: 11. Germline CDR1 MDHEN, CDR2 SYDVKM. The CDR3 runs to 17 residues. The CDR3 DNA reads TGTGCCAGCAGTTCCCCGGGGGGGGGATTACGCACCGGGGAGCTGTTTTTT. Protein sequence: CASSSPGGGLRTGELFF.

The V call is TRBV28, the J call TRBJ2-7; 8 bases match TRBD1. The trim removed 8 bases at V and 7 bases at J, leaving 13 bases unmatched. Germline CDR1 and CDR2: MDHEN and SYDVKM. This CDR3 is 14 amino acids long. The CDR3 loop is CASYSGGLWREQYF. Here the CDR3 DNA reads TGTGCCAGCTACTCAGGGGGCCTGTGGAGGGAGCAGTACTTC.

V is TRBV25-1 and J is TRBJ1-4; TRBD1 aligns across 7 bases. Trimming removed 3 bases from V and 0 bases from J; junction bases left unmatched: 4. The CDR3 runs to 16 residues. Germline assignment: CDR1 MGHDK and CDR2 SYGVNS. This CDR3 reads CASSDGQAATNEKLFF. The DNA for the CDR3 is TGTGCCAGCAGTGATGGACAGGCTGCAACTAATGAAAAACTGTTTTTT.

This chain joins TRBV19 and TRBJ2-7, with D tentatively TRBD2 (7 bases). The CDR3 has 13 amino acids. Per the germline V gene, CDR1 is LNHDA and CDR2 is SQIVND (reference sequence). Trimming shortened V by 7 bases and J by 3 bases, and 13 bases separated the two germline ends. The CDR3 sequence: CASTERGGYEQYF. DNA for the CDR3: TGTGCCAGTACCGAAAGGGGGGGCTACGAGCAGTACTTC. The whole variable domain, remainder taken from reference TRBV19 and TRBJ2-7, is DGGITQSPKYLFRKEGQNVTLSCEQNLNHDAMYWYRQDPGQGLRLIYYSQIVNDFQKGDIAEGYSVSREKKESFPLTVTSAQKNPTAFYLCASTERGGYEQYFGPGTRLTVT.

The V and J genes are TRBV18 and TRBJ1-1, with D maybe TRBD1 (5 bases). This CDR3 spans 13 amino acids. The ends were cut back, 1 base at V and 10 bases at J, with 13 bases in the middle. The germline CDR1 and CDR2 sequences are KGHSH and LQKENI. CDR3 sequence: CASSPQAGKVAFF. The CDR3 nucleotides are TGTGCCAGCTCACCACAGGCAGGGAAGGTAGCTTTCTTT.

This chain connects TRBV7-2 to TRBJ1-6; D remains ambiguous. V shed 4 bases and J shed 7 bases, with 8 bases lying between them. The CDR3 is 13 residues long. Germline V gene sequence: CDR1 SGHTA, CDR2 FQGNSA. The CDR3 here is CASSSPPNSPLHF. DNA of the CDR3: TGTGCCAGCAGCTCCCCCCCGAATTCACCCCTCCACTTT.

V and J are TRBV28 and TRBJ1-4, with unresolved D. Looked up from germline, CDR1 is MDHEN and CDR2 is SYDVKM. The CDR3 runs to 14 residues. Trimming left V 8 bases short and J 2 bases short, with 12 bases between. The CDR3 nucleotides are TGTGCCAGCGAATCGGTAACTACTAATGAAAAACTGTTTTTT. It yields the protein CASESVTTNEKLFF. The full variable domain, rest sourced from reference TRBV28 and TRBJ1-4, is DVKVTQSSRYLVKRTGEKVFLECVQDMDHENMFWYRQDPGLGLRLIYFSYDVKMKEKGDIPEGYSVSREKKERFSLILESASTNQTSMYLCASESVTTNEKLFFGSGTQLSVL.

The rearrangement joins TRBV6-5 to TRBJ1-5, with D maybe TRBD1 (5 bases). Looked up from germline, CDR1 is MNHEY and CDR2 is SVGAGI. Trimming pared 7 bases from V and 7 bases from J, leaving 17 bases between. This CDR3 is 14 amino acids long. Written as DNA, the CDR3 is TGTGCCAGCACCCAAGGGGAGGGGTGGCAGCCCCAGCATTTT. Translating it yields CASTQGEGWQPQHF.

V and J are TRBV28 and TRBJ2-5, with 12 bases matching TRBD2. CDR3 length: 15 amino acids. CDR1 is MDHEN and CDR2 is SYDVKM in the germline V gene. The junction had 6 bases not matched to a gene; V was cut back by 5 bases and J by 5 bases. As DNA, the CDR3 is TGTGCCAGCAGTCTTCGACTAGCGGGAGAGGAGACCCAGTACTTC. Translating it yields CASSLRLAGEETQYF.

The CDR3 DNA reads as TGTGCCAGCAGTTTCGCCGGGACTCAAGAGACCCAGTACTTC. Its translation is CASSFAGTQETQYF. V usage is TRBV28 and J usage is TRBJ2-5; maybe TRBD2 (6 bases). Germline CDR1 and CDR2: MDHEN and SYDVKM. V was clipped by 3 bases and J by 2 bases, with 10 bases between them. The CDR3 is made up of 14 amino acids. Filled out from reference TRBV28 and TRBJ2-5, the complete variable domain reads DVKVTQSSRYLVKRTGEKVFLECVQDMDHENMFWYRQDPGLGLRLIYFSYDVKMKEKGDIPEGYSVSREKKERFSLILESASTNQTSMYLCASSFAGTQETQYFGPGTRLLVL.

The chain recombines TRBV18 with TRBJ2-3; 7 nucleotides match TRBD1. CDR3 length: 15 residues. Unmatched junction bases numbered 3, after V lost 3 bases and J lost 0 bases. CDR1 KGHSH and CDR2 LQKENI come from the germline V gene. This CDR3 reads CASSPLTGSTDTQYF. CDR3 bases: TGTGCCAGCTCACCCCTGACAGGGAGCACAGATACGCAGTATTTT.

This clone occurred once. The chain joins TRBV7-9 to TRBJ2-1, with 9 bases lining up with TRBD2. The germline gives CDR1 SEHNR, CDR2 FQNEAQ (reference sequence). J lost 2 bases, V lost 6 bases, and 5 bases had no gene match. The CDR3 extends over 15 amino acids. DNA for the CDR3: TGTGCCAGCAGTTATAGCGGGAGACCCTACAATGAGCAGTTCTTC. Its protein product is CASSYSGRPYNEQFF.

This clone came up once. V and J are TRBV28 and TRBJ1-2; 7 nucleotides match TRBD1. The CDR3 extends over 19 amino acids. From germline, CDR1 is MDHEN and CDR2 SYDVKM. After removal of 6 bases from V and 4 bases from J, the junction contained 23 bases not matched to a gene. In DNA, the CDR3 is TGTGCCAGCAGAGTTTATTTGGGGACAGTATTTCCCTACGCCTATGGCTACACCTTC. Translated, it gives CASRVYLGTVFPYAYGYTF.

The chain joins TRBV5-1 to TRBJ1-1; 9 bases are shared with TRBD1. This CDR3 region has 14 residues. CDR1 SGHRS and CDR2 YFSETQ come from the germline V gene. The J segment lost 4 bases and the V segment lost 4 bases, leaving 5 bases of the junction unmatched. The CDR3 is CASSIRQGVTEAFF. CDR3 coding DNA: TGCGCCAGCAGCATACGACAGGGGGTCACTGAAGCTTTCTTT.

The rearrangement joins TRBV18 to TRBJ1-4; 8 bases match TRBD1. The CDR3 is 15 amino acids. The V and J ends lost 3 bases and 4 bases, in that order; junction bases with no gene match: 4. Germline CDR1 is KGHSH and CDR2 is LQKENI. CDR3 coding DNA: TGTGCCAGCTCACCCCAAGGACAGGGTAATGAAAAACTGTTTTTT. Its protein product is CASSPQGQGNEKLFF.

The chain combines TRBV10-3 with TRBJ2-3; tentative D call: TRBD2 (5 bases). Trimming took off 8 bases at V and 6 bases at J, with 9 bases between the two ends. Germline CDR1 is ENHRY and CDR2 is SYGVKD. The CDR3 length is 11 residues. The CDR3 region has the DNA TGTGCCATCGGGGAGATCGATACGCAGTATTTT. It yields the protein CAIGEIDTQYF.

The chain joins TRBV2 to TRBJ1-1; D remains unclear. Trimming took off 1 base at V and 0 bases at J, with 9 bases between the two ends. The CDR3 has 15 amino acids. Germline values: CDR1 SNHLY, CDR2 FYNNEI. The CDR3 loop is CASSEGRFMNTEAFF. DNA of the CDR3: TGTGCCAGCAGTGAAGGGAGATTCATGAACACTGAAGCTTTCTTT. Based on the CDR3 plus reference TRBV2 and TRBJ1-1, the full variable domain is EPEVTQTPSHQVTQMGQEVILRCVPISNHLYFYWYRQILGQKVEFLVSFYNNEISEKSEIFDDQFSVERPDGSNFTLKIRSTKLEDSAMYFCASSEGRFMNTEAFFGQGTRLTVV.

The chain employs TRBV10-2 and TRBJ2-5, with D perhaps TRBD2 (6 bases). The CDR3 runs 11 residues. The ends were cut back, 2 bases at V and 9 bases at J, with 7 bases in the middle. Germline loops: CDR1 WSHSY, CDR2 SAAADI. The CDR3 loop reads CASSERGSQYF. The DNA for the CDR3 is TGCGCCAGCAGTGAGCGGGGGTCCCAGTACTTC.

V usage is TRBV4-2 and J usage is TRBJ2-5; tentatively, D is TRBD2 (5 bases). Trimming took 3 bases from V and 5 from J, leaving 28 bases between them. This CDR3 contains 19 residues. Germline CDR1 and CDR2: LGHNA and YNFKEQ. CDR3 in DNA: TGTGCCAGCAGCCAGGGCTCCGTTTTAGCGAACCCTTCTAGGGAGACCCAGTACTTC. Protein product: CASSQGSVLANPSRETQYF.

The J gene is TRBJ2-7, the V gene TRBV5-1; 8 positions agree with TRBD1. CDR1 and CDR2 (germline): SGHRS, YFSETQ. Trimming at V came to 3 bases and at J to 5 bases, leaving 10 bases not matched to a gene. CDR3 length: 15 residues. This CDR3 reads CASSWVQQGEDEQYF. The CDR3 DNA sequence: TGCGCCAGCAGCTGGGTGCAACAGGGGGAGGACGAGCAGTACTTC.

The V gene is TRBV7-2, the J gene TRBJ2-2; no clear D. CDR1 and CDR2 (germline): SGHTA, FQGNSA. V lost 1 base to trimming and J lost 6 bases, with 6 bases between them. This CDR3 contains 13 residues. The CDR3 nucleotides read TGTGCCAGCAGCTTAGTCTTAGCCGGGGAGCTGTTTTTT. It codes for CASSLVLAGELFF.

This chain connects TRBV4-1 to TRBJ1-1; TRBD1 matches at 9 bases. J gave up 1 base and V 5 bases, and 14 bases lay outside the gene matches. The CDR3 runs 18 residues. Germline V lookup: CDR1 MGHRA, CDR2 YSYEKL. CDR3 coding DNA: TGCGCCAGCAGCACGCGAATCCCGGGACAGGGAACGAACACTGAAGCTTTCTTT. The encoded protein is CASSTRIPGQGTNTEAFF.